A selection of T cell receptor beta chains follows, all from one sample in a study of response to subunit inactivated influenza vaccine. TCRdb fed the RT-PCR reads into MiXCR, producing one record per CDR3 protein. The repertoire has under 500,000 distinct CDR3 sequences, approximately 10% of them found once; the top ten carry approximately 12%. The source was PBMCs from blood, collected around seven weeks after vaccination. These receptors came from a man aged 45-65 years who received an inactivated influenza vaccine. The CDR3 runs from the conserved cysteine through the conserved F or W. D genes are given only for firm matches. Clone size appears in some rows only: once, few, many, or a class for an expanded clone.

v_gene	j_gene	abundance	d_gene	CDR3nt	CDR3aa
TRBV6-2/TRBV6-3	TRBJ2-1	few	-	TGTGCCAGCACCACTTACCCTACAGTGGGCTCCTACAATGAGCAGTTCTTC	CASTTYPTVGSYNEQFF
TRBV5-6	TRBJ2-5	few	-	TGTGCCAGCAGTCAAAAGACGAGAGGCCGGGGGGAGACCCAGTACTTC	CASSQKTRGRGETQYF
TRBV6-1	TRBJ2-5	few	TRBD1	TGTGCCAGCAGTGACCGGACAGGGAGTGTAGAGACCCAGTACTTC	CASSDRTGSVETQYF
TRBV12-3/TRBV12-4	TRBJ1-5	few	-	TGTGCCAGCGCGCAAAGCAATCAGCCCCAGCATTTT	CASAQSNQPQHF
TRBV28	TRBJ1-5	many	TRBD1	TGTGCCAGCAGTTTATCGGGACAGCATCAGCCCCAGCATTTT	CASSLSGQHQPQHF
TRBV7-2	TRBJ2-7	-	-	TGTGCCAGCAGAAAGAGCGGTGGCTCCTACGAGCAGTACTTC	CASRKSGGSYEQYF
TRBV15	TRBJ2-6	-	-	TGTGCCACCAGCCAGGGGACCGGGGCCAACGTCCTGACTTTC	CATSQGTGANVLTF
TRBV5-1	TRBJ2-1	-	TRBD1	TGCGGCAGCAGCCCGGGACAGGGAATTTACAATGAGCAGTTCTTC	CGSSPGQGIYNEQFF
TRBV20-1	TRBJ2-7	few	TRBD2	TGCAGTGCTAGCCCCCTCCTTCTAGCGGAAACCTACGAGCAGTACTTC	CSASPLLLAETYEQYF
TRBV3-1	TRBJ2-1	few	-	TGTGCCAGCAGCCACGGGGGAAGGGGCAATGAGCAGTTCTTC	CASSHGGRGNEQFF
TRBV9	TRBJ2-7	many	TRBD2	TGTGCCAGCAGCGCGTCAGCGGGGGTCCTAGACGAGCAGTACTTC	CASSASAGVLDEQYF
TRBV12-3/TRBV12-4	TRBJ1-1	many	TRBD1	TGTGCCAGCAGTTTAGAGGGGACAGGGCGAACTTTCTTT	CASSLEGTGRTFF
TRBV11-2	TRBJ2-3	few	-	TGTGCCAGCAGCCAGGGACTCAGGTCAGATACGCAGTATTTT	CASSQGLRSDTQYF
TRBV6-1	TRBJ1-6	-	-	TGTGCCAGCAGTGAGATGAGCTCCTATAATTCACCCCTCCACTTT	CASSEMSSYNSPLHF
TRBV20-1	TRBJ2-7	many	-	TGCAGTGCTAGAGACAACCGCAGAGGGACAAATTCCTACGAGCAGTACTTC	CSARDNRRGTNSYEQYF